These T cell receptor beta chains were read from a single sample in a study of blood T cell repertoires in COVID-19. Only in-frame clones appear in the TCRdb table, and some are missing; sequencing was by immunoSEQ multiplex PCR. The profile shows approximately 140,000 clones, around nine tenths of them singletons. The source material was PBMCs or T cells enriched from blood (not recorded which). All receptors derive from a woman in her 30s with acute COVID-19. The CDR3 runs from the conserved cysteine through the conserved F or W. A D gene is named only where the DNA matches it firmly. Clone size is not always given. Where it is, it says once, few, many or a class for expanded clones.

d_call,j_call,clone_size,v_call,cdr3_nt,cdr3_aa
TRBD1,TRBJ1-4,-,TRBV3-1/TRBV3-2,TGTGCCAGCAGCCAGGACTACCGGGACAGCGATGATAATAATGAAAAACTGTTTTTT,CASSQDYRDSDDNNEKLFF
-,TRBJ1-1,-,TRBV14,TGTGCCAGCAGCCAAGATCCCGGGAGCCCTGAAGCTTTCTTT,CASSQDPGSPEAFF
TRBD1,TRBJ2-2,-,TRBV18,TGTGCCAGCTCAACCGCGGGGACAGGGGTCACCGGGGAGCTGTTTTTT,CASSTAGTGVTGELFF
-,TRBJ2-7,-,TRBV25-1,TGTGCCAGCAGTGTTCAGGGTTGGGAGCAGTACTTC,CASSVQGWEQYF
-,TRBJ1-2,-,TRBV9,TGTGCCAGCAGCGTAGGCTCCGAGAACTATGGCTACACCTTC,CASSVGSENYGYTF
-,TRBJ2-7,-,TRBV11-2,TGTGCCAGCAGCTTAGTACGGTCGCCTAGGAGAATCACCTACGAGCAGTACTTC,CASSLVRSPRRITYEQYF
-,TRBJ2-1,-,TRBV5-1,TGCGCCAGCAGCTTGGAGGTTGGGGCTCTGGCAAGGCAGTTCTTC,CASSLEVGALARQFF
-,TRBJ2-2,-,TRBV18,TGTGCCAGCTCACGCGACGGGACCGGGGAGCTGTTTTTT,CASSRDGTGELFF
TRBD1,TRBJ2-7,-,TRBV19,TGTGCCAGTAGCAGACAGGGGGAGCCCTACGAGCAGTACTTC,CASSRQGEPYEQYF
-,TRBJ1-4,-,TRBV19,TGTGCCAGTAGTATTAACCGGGAAAAACTGTTTTTT,CASSINREKLFF
TRBD2,TRBJ2-3,-,TRBV5-5,TGTGCCAGCAGTCTTTGGCCTAGCGGTAGCACAGATACGCAGTATTTT,CASSLWPSGSTDTQYF
TRBD2,TRBJ2-1,-,TRBV28,TGTGCCAGCAGCCCCCTAAGCGGGGCGAGCTCCTACAATGAGCAGTTCTTC,CASSPLSGASSYNEQFF
-,TRBJ2-7,-,TRBV19,TGTGCCAGTAGTATAGTTAACAGGGACGAGCAGTACTTC,CASSIVNRDEQYF
-,TRBJ2-5,-,TRBV6-6,TGTGCCAGCTGTAGACTGCAGCAAGAGACCCAGTACTTC,CASCRLQQETQYF
-,TRBJ2-5,-,TRBV6-5,TGTGCCAGCACCCCTCAGGAGACCCAGTACTTC,CASTPQETQYF
-,TRBJ1-1,-,TRBV12-3/TRBV12-4,TGTGCCAGCAGTTCGACTGTGAACACTGAAGCTTTCTTT,CASSSTVNTEAFF
-,TRBJ2-2,-,TRBV10-3,TGTGCCATCAGTGAGGCTAGCATCGGGGAGCTGTTTTTT,CAISEASIGELFF
-,TRBJ1-2,-,TRBV27,TGTGCCAGCAGTTTAAGGTTGACCGGAGCTTATGGCTACACCTTC,CASSLRLTGAYGYTF
TRBD1,TRBJ2-5,-,TRBV2,TGTGCCAGCGTAAGATCCGGGACAGGCCAAGAGACCCAGTACTTC,CASVRSGTGQETQYF
-,TRBJ1-2,-,TRBV7-9,TGTGCCAGCAGCTTAGACAGTCACTATGGCTACACCTTC,CASSLDSHYGYTF
-,TRBJ1-1,-,TRBV10-3,TGTGCCATCAGTGTGTCTACTTGGACTGAAGCTTTCTTT,CAISVSTWTEAFF
TRBD1,TRBJ1-1,-,TRBV11-2,TGTGCCAGCAGCTATGACAGGGGGAACACTGAAGCTTTCTTT,CASSYDRGNTEAFF
-,TRBJ2-1,-,TRBV7-9,TGTGCCAGCAGCACTACTACCAACAATGAGCAGTTCTTC,CASSTTTNNEQFF
-,TRBJ1-1,-,TRBV27,TGTGCCAGCAGTTTTCAGGGGAACACTGAAGCTTTCTTT,CASSFQGNTEAFF
-,TRBJ2-2,-,TRBV18,TGTGCCAGCTCACCACTTCCGGACAGCACCACCGGGGAGCTGTTTTTT,CASSPLPDSTTGELFF
-,TRBJ2-7,-,TRBV28,TGTGCCAGCAGTTTTGTGGCGGCAGGGGTCTACGAGCAGTACTTC,CASSFVAAGVYEQYF
TRBD2,TRBJ2-1,-,TRBV18,TGTGCCAGCTCACCTATGAACGGCGGGAGGACAAACAATGAGCAGTTCTTC,CASSPMNGGRTNNEQFF
-,TRBJ2-7,once,TRBV20-1,TGCAGTGCGGCCCAGAACGAGCAGTACTTC,CSAAQNEQYF
-,TRBJ1-2,-,TRBV6-5,TGTGCCAGCAGTCCCGGCACTAGGAGGTACTATGGCTACACCTTC,CASSPGTRRYYGYTF
TRBD2,TRBJ2-1,-,TRBV27,TGTGCCAGCAGTTCCAATAGCGGGAGAGGCGGCAATGAGCAGTTCTTC,CASSSNSGRGGNEQFF
-,TRBJ2-5,-,TRBV5-1,TGCGCCAGCAGCTTGGCCACTAACCTTCAAGAGACCCAGTACTTC,CASSLATNLQETQYF